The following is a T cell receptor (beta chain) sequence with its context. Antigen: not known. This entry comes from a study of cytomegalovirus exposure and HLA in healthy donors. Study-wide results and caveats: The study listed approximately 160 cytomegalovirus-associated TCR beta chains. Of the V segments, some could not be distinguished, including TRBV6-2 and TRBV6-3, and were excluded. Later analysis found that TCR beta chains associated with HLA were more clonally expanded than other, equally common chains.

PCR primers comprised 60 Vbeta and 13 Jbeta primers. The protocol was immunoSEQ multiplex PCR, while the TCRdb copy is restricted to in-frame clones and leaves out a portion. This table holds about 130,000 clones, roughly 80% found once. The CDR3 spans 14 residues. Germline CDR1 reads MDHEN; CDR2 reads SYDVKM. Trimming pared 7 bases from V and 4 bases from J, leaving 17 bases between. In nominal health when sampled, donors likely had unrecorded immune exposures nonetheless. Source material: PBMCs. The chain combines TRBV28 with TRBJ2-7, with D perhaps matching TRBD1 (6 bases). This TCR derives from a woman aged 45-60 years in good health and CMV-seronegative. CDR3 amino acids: CASTKNRVFYEQYF. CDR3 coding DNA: TGTGCCAGCACCAAGAACAGGGTCTTTTACGAGCAGTACTTC.